Each of the 14 T cell receptor beta chains below was sequenced from the same sample in a study of cytomegalovirus exposure and HLA in healthy donors. The PCR made use of 60 Vbeta and 13 Jbeta primers. The data were produced by immunoSEQ multiplex PCR, yet TCRdb's version contains in-frame clones alone and is incomplete. The sample includes some 110,000 clones. The sequenced material came from PBMCs. Every receptor here comes from a man aged 25-45 years in good health and CMV-seronegative.

This rearrangement joins TRBV5-1 to TRBJ2-5; 13 nucleotides align to TRBD2. The J call is doubtful: the DNA matches TRBJ2-7 better. This CDR3 spans 14 amino acids. Germline V CDR1 and CDR2: SGHRS, YFSETQ. CDR3 protein: CASSSTSGGNEQYF. The CDR3 nucleotides are TGCGCCAGCAGCTCGACTAGCGGGGGGAACGAGCAGTACTTC.

The chain carries TRBV6-4 and TRBJ1-1, with TRBD1 matching over 7 bases. Germline V CDR1 and CDR2: MRHNA, SNTAGT. The CDR3 totals 15 residues. The V and J ends lost 5 bases and 7 bases, in that order; junction bases with no gene match: 13. As DNA, the CDR3 is TGTGCCAGCAGTTACGACTCGGGACAGACTTATGAAGCTTTCTTT. Protein product: CASSYDSGQTYEAFF.

The chain uses TRBV30 and TRBJ2-7; 7 nucleotides agree with TRBD1. The CDR3 length is 14 residues. The junction had 9 bases not matched to a gene; V was cut back by 2 bases and J by 5 bases. Germline CDR1 is GTSNPN and CDR2 is SVGIG (reference sequence). The CDR3 region has the DNA TGTGCCTGGAGTAAGGCGACAGGGCTGGACGAGCAGTACTTC. Translating it yields CAWSKATGLDEQYF. The whole variable domain, remainder taken from reference TRBV30 and TRBJ2-7, is SQTIHQWPATLVQPVGSPLSLECTVEGTSNPNLYWYRQAAGRGLQLLFYSVGIGQISSEVPQNLSASRPQDRQFILSSKKLLLSDSGFYLCAWSKATGLDEQYFGPGTRLTVT.

This sequence joins TRBV6-1 and TRBJ1-2, with 12 positions matching TRBD1. Germline CDR1 and CDR2: MNHNS and SASEGT. The V and J ends lost 4 bases and 4 bases, in that order; junction bases with no gene match: 1. CDR3 length: 14 amino acids. The CDR3 bases are TGTGCCAGCAGTGTGGGACAGGGGGCCTATGGCTACACCTTC. Translated, it gives CASSVGQGAYGYTF.

The chain carries TRBV6-5 and TRBJ2-7; 7 bases are shared with TRBD1. The CDR3 length is 13 residues. J lost 5 bases, V lost 2 bases, and 3 bases had no gene match. Looked up from germline, CDR1 is MNHEY and CDR2 is SVGAGI. CDR3 residues: CASSYDQGDEQYF. In DNA form, the CDR3 reads TGTGCCAGCAGTTACGATCAGGGGGACGAGCAGTACTTC.

The chain joins TRBV14 to TRBJ2-2, with a weak D call TRBD2 (5 bases). With 1 base removed from V and 4 bases from J, the gap between germline ends came to 13 bases. This CDR3 is 16 amino acids long. CDR1 is SGHDN, CDR2 FVKESK, per germline. This CDR3 reads CASSQGLSGFTGELFF. In nucleotides, the CDR3 is TGTGCCAGCAGCCAAGGGTTGTCGGGGTTCACCGGGGAGCTGTTTTTT.

V and J are TRBV2 and TRBJ1-5; D perhaps matches TRBD1 (6 bases). The CDR3 length is 13 residues. Per germline, CDR1 SNHLY and CDR2 FYNNEI. V lost 6 bases, J lost 1 base, and 7 bases lay in between. The CDR3 sequence: CASRGQSNQPQHF. CDR3 nucleotides: TGTGCCAGCAGGGGACAAAGCAATCAGCCCCAGCATTTT.

The chain joins TRBV9 to TRBJ2-5; 9 nucleotides align to TRBD1. This CDR3 region has 15 residues. Unmatched junction bases numbered 6, after V lost 1 base and J lost 5 bases. Germline CDR1 SGDLS, CDR2 YYNGEE. As DNA, the CDR3 is TGTGCCAGCAGCGTATCCGGGACAGGGTATGAGACCCAGTACTTC. Amino acids: CASSVSGTGYETQYF.

The V gene is TRBV5-4, the J gene TRBJ2-1; 7 bases agree with TRBD2. The germline CDR1 and CDR2 sequences are SGHNT and YYREEE (reference sequence). The CDR3 has 13 amino acids. V was pared by 4 bases and J by 15 bases, with 13 bases of the junction left unmatched. CDR3 protein: CASSLPGTKGRFF. The CDR3 nucleotides read TGTGCCAGCAGCCTACCCGGGACTAAAGGCCGGTTCTTC.

This rearrangement joins TRBV7-3 to TRBJ2-6, with a tentative D call TRBD1 (6 bases). V lost 3 bases to trimming and J lost 1 base, with 13 bases between them. The CDR3 consists of 17 residues. Germline CDR1 reads SGHTA; CDR2 reads FQGTGA. This CDR3 reads CASSFLDRISGANVLTF. In nucleotides, the CDR3 is TGTGCCAGCAGCTTTCTAGACAGGATATCTGGGGCCAACGTCCTGACTTTC.

The rearrangement joins TRBV27 to TRBJ1-1; D is possibly TRBD1 (6 bases). Germline V gene lookup returns CDR1 MNHEY and CDR2 SMNVEV (reference sequence). V was pared by 5 bases and J by 4 bases, with 11 bases between. There are 13 residues in the CDR3. The CDR3: CASSPTGFTEAFF. CDR3 coding DNA: TGTGCCAGCAGTCCCACAGGGTTCACTGAAGCTTTCTTT.

This chain joins TRBV7-9 and TRBJ2-5; 7 positions match TRBD2. Germline CDR1 and CDR2: SEHNR and FQNEAQ (reference sequence). V dropped 2 bases and J dropped 3; count of bases not matched to a gene: 3. CDR3 length equals 14 residues. CDR3 loop: CASSLIGGEETQYF. DNA for the CDR3: TGTGCCAGCAGCTTAATTGGGGGGGAAGAGACCCAGTACTTC.

The J gene is TRBJ2-1, the V gene TRBV10-3, with TRBD2 matching 13 bases. The CDR3 extends over 15 amino acids. V lost 10 bases and J lost 2; bases outside the gene matches: 5. Germline CDR1 ENHRY, CDR2 SYGVKD. The CDR3 DNA sequence: TGTGCCACCACTAGCGGGGGGGCCGCCTACAATGAGCAGTTCTTC. Amino acids: CATTSGGAAYNEQFF.

The CDR3 DNA reads as TGTGCCAGCAGCTCCGTCCGGGAATTAACAGCTGATCCTCCCTACGAGCAGTACTTC. Amino acid sequence: CASSSVRELTADPPYEQYF. V is TRBV7-9 and J is TRBJ2-7, with D maybe TRBD2 (5 bases). Per the germline V gene, CDR1 is SEHNR and CDR2 is FQNEAQ (reference sequence). This CDR3 has 19 residues. Trimming took 4 bases from V and 2 from J, leaving 27 bases between them.